What follows are 14 T cell receptor beta chains derived from one specimen sequenced in a study of control samples from healthy donors and cancer patients. Clones were sequenced by immunoSEQ multiplex PCR, and TCRdb holds only the in-frame ones, with some missing. The table includes about 410,000 clones, about nine tenths detected once. The sample comprised PBMCs. Every receptor here comes from a man in his forties with head and neck cancer.

In DNA, the CDR3 is TGTGCCATCAGTGAGGGTAGGGGTACAGATACGCAGTATTTT. Translating it yields CAISEGRGTDTQYF. This chain uses TRBV10-3 with TRBJ2-3; tentatively, D is TRBD1 (5 bases). The V and J ends lost 2 bases and 3 bases respectively, with 9 bases between them. Germline lookup yields CDR1 ENHRY and CDR2 SYGVKD. The CDR3 contains 14 residues.

The sample holds a few counts of this clone. The chain couples TRBV7-2 to TRBJ2-1; D ambiguous. Germline loops: CDR1 SGHTA, CDR2 FQGNSA. Trimming shortened V by 3 bases and J by 3 bases, and 21 bases separated the two germline ends. This CDR3 spans 18 amino acids. The CDR3 loop is CASSFPSDIYLYYNEQFF. CDR3 nucleotides: TGTGCCAGCAGCTTTCCGAGTGACATCTATCTATACTACAATGAGCAGTTCTTC.

The sample holds a few counts of this clone. The rearrangement uses TRBV4-2 and TRBJ2-3; no clear D gene. V gave up 4 bases and J gave up 3 bases, with 11 bases separating them. Germline V gives CDR1 LGHNA, CDR2 YNFKEQ. The CDR3 has 14 residues. In nucleotides, the CDR3 is TGTGCCAGCAGCCCCCTTGTGGGGACAGATACGCAGTATTTT. As protein: CASSPLVGTDTQYF.

The rearrangement joins TRBV7-6 to TRBJ1-1; 7 nucleotides agree with TRBD1. This CDR3 spans 15 amino acids. J lost 0 bases, V lost 5 bases, and 6 bases had no gene match. CDR1 is SGHVS, CDR2 FNYEAQ, per germline. The chain's CDR3 is CASSPEQGLNTEAFF. The CDR3 nucleotides are TGTGCCAGCAGCCCTGAACAGGGGTTGAACACTGAAGCTTTCTTT. Variable domain in full (rest from reference TRBV7-6 and TRBJ1-1): GAGVSQSPRYKVTKRGQDVALRCDPISGHVSLYWYRQALGQGPEFLTYFNYEAQQDKSGLPNDRFSAERPEGSISTLTIQRTEQRDSAMYRCASSPEQGLNTEAFFGQGTRLTVV.

This clone was seen a single time. The chain carries TRBV19 and TRBJ1-2, with 7 nucleotides matching TRBD1. V shed 3 bases, J shed 5 bases, and the junction held 24 bases outside the gene matches. There are 20 residues in the CDR3. The germline CDR1 and CDR2 sequences are LNHDA and SQIVND (reference sequence). The CDR3 is CASSINPAVTGKSSGYGYTF. The CDR3 coding sequence is TGTGCCAGTAGTATTAATCCCGCCGTGACAGGGAAGTCCTCAGGGTATGGCTACACCTTC. The entire variable domain, with the rest obtained from reference TRBV19 and TRBJ1-2, is as follows: DGGITQSPKYLFRKEGQNVTLSCEQNLNHDAMYWYRQDPGQGLRLIYYSQIVNDFQKGDIAEGYSVSREKKESFPLTVTSAQKNPTAFYLCASSINPAVTGKSSGYGYTFGSGTRLTVV.

CDR3 protein: CAWGLSGTRTYEQYF. In DNA form, the CDR3 reads TGTGCCTGGGGTTTGTCCGGGACTAGGACCTACGAGCAGTACTTC. This sequence joins TRBV30 and TRBJ2-7; 8 nucleotides agree with TRBD2. Germline assignment: CDR1 GTSNPN and CDR2 SVGIG (reference sequence). Trimming took 5 bases from V and 2 from J; bases not matched to a gene: 11. The CDR3 is 15 residues long.

The chain is built from TRBV2 and TRBJ2-7; 9 nucleotides line up with TRBD2. Per the germline V gene, CDR1 is SNHLY and CDR2 is FYNNEI. The CDR3 contains 15 residues. Trimming removed 6 bases from V and 2 bases from J; junction bases left unmatched: 8. The CDR3, as DNA: TGTGCCAGCAGCCGTTCGCGGGAGGGGACCTACGAGCAGTACTTC. Amino acids: CASSRSREGTYEQYF.

V gene TRBV7-2 combines with J gene TRBJ1-5, with 10 bases lining up with TRBD1. Per germline, CDR1 SGHTA and CDR2 FQGNSA. This CDR3 is built from 15 residues. Losses at the gene ends were 5 bases for V and 2 bases for J; bases not matched to a gene: 3. CDR3 sequence (DNA): TGTGCCAGCAGCCCGACAGGGGGCGGCAATCAGCCCCAGCATTTT. It is translated as CASSPTGGGNQPQHF.

This chain links TRBV9 with TRBJ2-1; TRBD2 matches at 11 bases. Looked up from germline, CDR1 is SGDLS and CDR2 is YYNGEE. The CDR3 contains 15 residues. With 1 base clipped from V and 10 bases from J, the junction kept 7 bases outside the gene matches. The CDR3 protein is CASSVRGIAGGEQFF. In nucleotides, the CDR3 is TGTGCCAGCAGCGTAAGGGGGATAGCGGGAGGGGAGCAGTTCTTC.

This chain links TRBV27 with TRBJ2-5, with D perhaps TRBD2 (6 bases). V lost 5 bases, J lost 2 bases, and 15 bases lay in between. This CDR3 is built from 15 residues. Germline-derived CDR1 and CDR2 are MNHEY and SMNVEV (reference sequence). CDR3 sequence: CASSPGTSPQETQYF. The CDR3, as DNA: TGTGCCAGCAGTCCGGGGACTTCACCTCAAGAGACCCAGTACTTC.

This chain links TRBV3-1 (or the pseudogene TRBV3-2) with TRBJ1-5; D is uncertain. CDR3 size: 14 residues. Germline lookup yields CDR1 LGHDT and CDR2 YNNKEL (reference sequence). Trimming pared 4 bases from V and 0 bases from J, leaving 7 bases between. CDR3: CASSPHPSNQPQHF. CDR3 nucleotides: TGTGCCAGCAGCCCCCATCCTAGCAATCAGCCCCAGCATTTT.

V is TRBV5-1 and J is TRBJ2-7, with 8 positions matching TRBD1. Germline V CDR1 and CDR2: SGHRS, YFSETQ. The V gene end was trimmed by 0 bases and the J gene end by 3 bases; junction bases not matched to a gene: 8. The CDR3 has 16 residues. CDR3 sequence: CASSLEFVTGDYEQYF. The CDR3 DNA follows: TGCGCCAGCAGCTTGGAGTTTGTGACAGGGGACTACGAGCAGTACTTC.

The chain has TRBV29-1 and TRBJ2-1; 10 bases align to TRBD2. The V segment lost 5 bases and the J segment 9 bases; nucleotides outside the gene matches: 7. Germline V gene sequence: CDR1 SQVTM, CDR2 ANQGSEA. The CDR3 loop spans 13 amino acids. CDR3 in amino acids: CSVISGGAGEQFF. Here the CDR3 DNA reads TGCAGCGTTATAAGCGGGGGGGCGGGTGAGCAGTTCTTC.

This clone occurred a few times. V usage is TRBV30 and J usage is TRBJ2-7; 7 bases are shared with TRBD1. The germline V gene encodes CDR1 GTSNPN and CDR2 SVGIG (reference sequence). The J segment lost 3 bases and the V segment lost 0 bases, leaving 8 bases of the junction unmatched. CDR3 length: 15 residues. CDR3 loop: CAWSVPHRGNYEQYF. Here the CDR3 DNA reads TGTGCCTGGAGTGTACCCCACAGGGGCAACTACGAGCAGTACTTC.